The rows below give T cell receptor beta chains drawn from one sample of a study of T cell repertoires in cytomegalovirus infection. In TCRdb, the reads were re-called with MiXCR into one record per CDR3 protein. Of 680,000 or so distinct CDR3 sequences listed, 30% to 40% are singletons. Their antigens are not known. The starting material was cultured PBMCs, obtained from culture after CMV antigen stimulation. These receptors were collected from a human donor in good health (CMV status not recorded). Some clones in this sample may be carry-over from other donors' samples. Each CDR3 is given with its conserved first and last residue.

V	J	CDR3
TRBV29-1	TRBJ2-7	CSVRSGTKREQYF
TRBV15	TRBJ2-1	CATSRSGLAGTSNNEQFF
TRBV6-1	TRBJ2-3	CASSDAGLTDTQYF
TRBV20-1	TRBJ2-5	CSAYLSPDGETQYF
TRBV20-1	TRBJ2-7	CSASFKGLAGIYEQYF
TRBV18	TRBJ1-6	CASSPPQAGSPLHF
TRBV20-1	TRBJ2-3	CSKAGGLRDTQYF
TRBV28	TRBJ2-4	CASSLEGGAKNIQYF
TRBV19	TRBJ1-1	CASLHYRGRDTEAFF
TRBV4-1	TRBJ1-4	CASSQVGHRSGTNEKLFF
TRBV2	TRBJ1-6	CASSTRTGVSPLHF
TRBV12-3/TRBV12-4	TRBJ1-5	CASSQQGYGQPQHF
TRBV4-1	TRBJ2-2	CASSQGYGTGVGELFF
TRBV5-6	TRBJ2-3	CASSFLQRDTDTQYF
TRBV7-9	TRBJ2-3	CASSTPVPGTQYF
TRBV4-3	TRBJ2-3	CASSQVGGTDTQYF